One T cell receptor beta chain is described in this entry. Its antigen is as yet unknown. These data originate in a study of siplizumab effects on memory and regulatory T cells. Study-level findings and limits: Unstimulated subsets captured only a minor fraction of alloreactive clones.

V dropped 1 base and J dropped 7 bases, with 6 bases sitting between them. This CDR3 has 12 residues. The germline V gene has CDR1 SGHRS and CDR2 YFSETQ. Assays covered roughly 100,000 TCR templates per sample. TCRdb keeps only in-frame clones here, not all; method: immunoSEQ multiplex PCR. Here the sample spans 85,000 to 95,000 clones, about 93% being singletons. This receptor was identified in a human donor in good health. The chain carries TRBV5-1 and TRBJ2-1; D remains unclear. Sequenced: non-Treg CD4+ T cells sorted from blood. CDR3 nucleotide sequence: TGCGCCAGCAGCTTGATAGGGAATGAGCAGTTCTTC. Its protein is CASSLIGNEQFF.